This is a list of T cell receptor beta chains from one sample in a study of OX40 agonist ivuxolimab in advanced cancers. Libraries were prepared by immunoSEQ multiplex PCR; TCRdb keeps only in-frame clonotypes and omits some of them. In the table there are about 68,000 clones, under 90% of which are singletons. The sequenced sample was CD4+ or CD8+ T cells sorted from blood, obtained in a trial of the OX40 agonist ivuxolimab. The source of these receptors is an adult with an advanced solid tumor such as melanoma, head and neck, liver or kidney cancer. The CDR3 runs from the conserved cysteine through the conserved F or W. The order of the fields is CDR3 DNA, CDR3 protein, D gene, J gene, CDR3 length, V gene, clone size. D genes are given only for firm matches. Clone size appears in some rows only: once, few, many, or a class for an expanded clone.

DNA: TGCGCCAGCAGCTTGGTTGGGGGGGCCTACACTGAAGCTTTCTTT
CDR3: CASSLVGGAYTEAFF
D: NA
J: TRBJ1-1
length: 15
V: TRBV5-1
size: NA

DNA: TGTGCCGCCAGGGGGCAAGGGTACACTGAAGCTTTCTTT
CDR3: CAARGQGYTEAFF
D: TRBD1
J: TRBJ1-1
length: 13
V: TRBV27
size: NA

DNA: TGTGCCAGCTCAGCCGCTAGCGGGGGCCTCTCCTACGAGCAGTACTTC
CDR3: CASSAASGGLSYEQYF
D: TRBD2
J: TRBJ2-7
length: 16
V: TRBV18
size: NA

DNA: TGTGCCAGCAGCTTAGAGCAGCGGACAGATACGCAGTATTTT
CDR3: CASSLEQRTDTQYF
D: NA
J: TRBJ2-3
length: 14
V: TRBV7-6
size: NA

DNA: TGTGCCAGCTCACCAGGGACGGCCTCACCTGGAAACACCATATATTTT
CDR3: CASSPGTASPGNTIYF
D: NA
J: TRBJ1-3
length: 16
V: TRBV18
size: NA

DNA: TGTGCCAGCAGCTTGCTGACTAAGGGCGGCTACGAGCAGTACTTC
CDR3: CASSLLTKGGYEQYF
D: NA
J: TRBJ2-7
length: 15
V: TRBV5-6
size: NA

DNA: TGTGCCAGCCGTGAGGCCTACTCCTACAATGAGCAGTTCTTC
CDR3: CASREAYSYNEQFF
D: NA
J: TRBJ2-1
length: 14
V: TRBV19
size: NA

DNA: TGTGCCAGCAGCGTTGTTGCGCTGGGGGAGCAGTACTTC
CDR3: CASSVVALGEQYF
D: NA
J: TRBJ2-7
length: 13
V: TRBV9
size: NA

DNA: TGTGCCAGCAGTGCGCACTACGAGCAGTACTTC
CDR3: CASSAHYEQYF
D: NA
J: TRBJ2-7
length: 11
V: TRBV2
size: NA

DNA: TGTGCCAGCACAACCATGGACAGGACCAACAGAGCTTTCTTT
CDR3: CASTTMDRTNRAFF
D: TRBD1
J: TRBJ1-1
length: 14
V: TRBV6-5
size: once

DNA: TGTGCCAGTAGGAGGGCACTCCAAGAGACCCAGTACTTC
CDR3: CASRRALQETQYF
D: NA
J: TRBJ2-5
length: 13
V: TRBV19
size: NA

DNA: TGTGCCAGCAGGGACGGAGGGGAGAAGTACAATGAGCAGTTCTTC
CDR3: CASRDGGEKYNEQFF
D: NA
J: TRBJ2-1
length: 15
V: TRBV25-1
size: NA

DNA: TGTGCCAGCAATTACAGGGCAGACTTTCAGCCCCAGCATTTT
CDR3: CASNYRADFQPQHF
D: NA
J: TRBJ1-5
length: 14
V: TRBV6-1
size: NA

DNA: TGTGCCAGCAGCTCCCAGTACACTGAAGCTTTCTTT
CDR3: CASSSQYTEAFF
D: NA
J: TRBJ1-1
length: 12
V: TRBV7-9
size: NA

DNA: TGTGCCATCAGTGAAGGTCTAGCGGGTGGCTCCTACGAGCAGTACTTC
CDR3: CAISEGLAGGSYEQYF
D: TRBD2
J: TRBJ2-7
length: 16
V: TRBV10-3
size: NA

DNA: TGTGCCAGCAGCCCGTCCAGGGGGCGGGGGTTCCAGCATTTT
CDR3: CASSPSRGRGFQHF
D: TRBD1
J: TRBJ1-5
length: 14
V: TRBV5-4
size: NA

DNA: TGTGCCAGCAGTTTGGGGGGCCACTATGGCTACACCTTC
CDR3: CASSLGGHYGYTF
D: NA
J: TRBJ1-2
length: 13
V: TRBV28
size: once

DNA: TGTGCCAGCAGCCTAAGGGGCGGGGGGTACTACGAGCAGTACTTC
CDR3: CASSLRGGGYYEQYF
D: TRBD2
J: TRBJ2-7
length: 15
V: TRBV7-2
size: once

DNA: TGTGCCAGCAGCTTATCGACAGGGGGCGGTTCCTACGAGCAGTACTTC
CDR3: CASSLSTGGGSYEQYF
D: TRBD1
J: TRBJ2-7
length: 16
V: TRBV7-2
size: NA

DNA: TGCAGCGTCGCGCGGGGAGACACTGAAGCTTTCTTT
CDR3: CSVARGDTEAFF
D: NA
J: TRBJ1-1
length: 12
V: TRBV29-1
size: NA

DNA: TGTGCCAGCAGTTATGTTGGAACAACTAATGAAAAACTGTTTTTT
CDR3: CASSYVGTTNEKLFF
D: NA
J: TRBJ1-4
length: 15
V: TRBV6-5
size: NA

DNA: TGTGCCAGCAGCGACCCGACAGGCCTGAATGAAAAACTGTTTTTT
CDR3: CASSDPTGLNEKLFF
D: NA
J: TRBJ1-4
length: 15
V: TRBV7-2
size: NA

DNA: TGTGCCAGCAGTGAAAACAGGGCTAGCACAGATACGCAGTATTTT
CDR3: CASSENRASTDTQYF
D: NA
J: TRBJ2-3
length: 15
V: TRBV6-1
size: NA

DNA: TGTGCCAGCAGGATGGATTTAGGTGGGACCCAGTACTTC
CDR3: CASRMDLGGTQYF
D: NA
J: TRBJ2-5
length: 13
V: TRBV2
size: NA

DNA: TGTGCCAGCAGCTTAGGTTGGAAGCGGGGGGCCGGATTCGCCTACGAGCAGTACTTC
CDR3: CASSLGWKRGAGFAYEQYF
D: TRBD2
J: TRBJ2-7
length: 19
V: TRBV11-2
size: NA

DNA: TGTGCCAGTAGTAGGCAGGAGAACACTGAAGCTTTCTTT
CDR3: CASSRQENTEAFF
D: NA
J: TRBJ1-1
length: 13
V: TRBV19
size: NA

DNA: TGTGCCAGCAGTTACTCCCCAGGACGGACCACCGGGGAGCTGTTTTTT
CDR3: CASSYSPGRTTGELFF
D: NA
J: TRBJ2-2
length: 16
V: TRBV6-6
size: NA

DNA: TGTGCCAGCAGCCCCGGGATAGCGGGGGATACGCAGTATTTT
CDR3: CASSPGIAGDTQYF
D: TRBD2
J: TRBJ2-3
length: 14
V: TRBV6-5
size: NA

DNA: TGCGCCAGCAGCCGATCAGGGGGTGCCGGGGAGCTGTTTTTT
CDR3: CASSRSGGAGELFF
D: TRBD1
J: TRBJ2-2
length: 14
V: TRBV4-3
size: NA

DNA: TGCGCCAGCAGCCCACTGGGACGGAACAATGAGCAGTTCTTC
CDR3: CASSPLGRNNEQFF
D: NA
J: TRBJ2-1
length: 14
V: TRBV4-3
size: NA

DNA: TGCGCCAGCCCTATCAGGGGGGCCTCCTACGAGCAGTACTTC
CDR3: CASPIRGASYEQYF
D: NA
J: TRBJ2-7
length: 14
V: TRBV10-1
size: NA

DNA: TGTGCCAGTAGTATGACAGGGGGCGAGTACGAGCAGTACTTC
CDR3: CASSMTGGEYEQYF
D: TRBD1
J: TRBJ2-7
length: 14
V: TRBV19
size: NA

DNA: TGTGCCAGCAGTAGACAGGGAAACACTGAAGCTTTCTTT
CDR3: CASSRQGNTEAFF
D: TRBD1
J: TRBJ1-1
length: 13
V: TRBV6-6
size: NA

DNA: TGTGCCAGCAAACCCAGGGCTCCTGGGGCCAACGTCCTGACTTTC
CDR3: CASKPRAPGANVLTF
D: NA
J: TRBJ2-6
length: 15
V: TRBV6-5
size: NA

DNA: TGTGCCAGCAGCGCCCTGACAGGGGACACTGAAGCTTTCTTT
CDR3: CASSALTGDTEAFF
D: TRBD1
J: TRBJ1-1
length: 14
V: TRBV9
size: once

DNA: TGTGCCAGCAGCTTTTCTCAGGGGGCAGTTTACGAGCAGTACTTC
CDR3: CASSFSQGAVYEQYF
D: TRBD1
J: TRBJ2-7
length: 15
V: TRBV7-2
size: NA

DNA: TGCGCCAGCAGCCAGACAGGGAACTATGGCTACACCTTC
CDR3: CASSQTGNYGYTF
D: TRBD1
J: TRBJ1-2
length: 13
V: TRBV4-3
size: NA

DNA: TGTGCCAGCAGCGCTACGGGTAACTATGGCTACACCTTC
CDR3: CASSATGNYGYTF
D: NA
J: TRBJ1-2
length: 13
V: TRBV7-9
size: NA

DNA: TGTGCCAGCAGCCGACAGGGCGACTATGGCTACACCTTC
CDR3: CASSRQGDYGYTF
D: TRBD1
J: TRBJ1-2
length: 13
V: TRBV6-5
size: NA

DNA: TGTGCCAGCAGTGAAGTCGAGCAGTACTTC
CDR3: CASSEVEQYF
D: NA
J: TRBJ2-7
length: 10
V: TRBV2
size: NA

DNA: TGTGCCAGCAGCTCGATGACCAGTTCACCCCTCCACTTT
CDR3: CASSSMTSSPLHF
D: NA
J: TRBJ1-6
length: 13
V: TRBV7-9
size: NA

DNA: TGTGCCAGCAGTCCCCAGGACGTTTATGGCTACACCTTC
CDR3: CASSPQDVYGYTF
D: NA
J: TRBJ1-2
length: 13
V: TRBV27
size: NA

DNA: TGTGCCAGCTCACCGGAGACAGGGGGAGCTACCTATGGCTACACCTTC
CDR3: CASSPETGGATYGYTF
D: TRBD1
J: TRBJ1-2
length: 16
V: TRBV18
size: NA

DNA: TGTGCCAGCAGCAAGGGACAGGCGCGCAATCAGCCCCAGCATTTT
CDR3: CASSKGQARNQPQHF
D: NA
J: TRBJ1-5
length: 15
V: TRBV21-1
size: NA

DNA: TGTGCCAGCAGGCGGTCCACAGGGAAGGAAGAGACCCAGTACTTC
CDR3: CASRRSTGKEETQYF
D: NA
J: TRBJ2-5
length: 15
V: TRBV27
size: NA

DNA: TGTGCCAGTAGTATACAGGGGGCCAACACTGAAGCTTTCTTT
CDR3: CASSIQGANTEAFF
D: TRBD1
J: TRBJ1-1
length: 14
V: TRBV19
size: NA

DNA: TGTGCCAGCAGCCTGGGACCTCAGAACACTGAAGCTTTCTTT
CDR3: CASSLGPQNTEAFF
D: NA
J: TRBJ1-1
length: 14
V: TRBV9
size: NA

DNA: TGTGCCAGCTCACCGTACGACAGGGAAAATGGCTACACCTTC
CDR3: CASSPYDRENGYTF
D: TRBD1
J: TRBJ1-2
length: 14
V: TRBV18
size: NA

DNA: TGTGCCAGCCAAAAGAACTACGAGCAGTACTTC
CDR3: CASQKNYEQYF
D: NA
J: TRBJ2-7
length: 11
V: TRBV6-1
size: NA

DNA: TGTGCCAGCAGCACGACTAGCGGGGGACTTTACGAGCAGTACTTC
CDR3: CASSTTSGGLYEQYF
D: TRBD2
J: TRBJ2-7
length: 15
V: TRBV5-6
size: NA

DNA: TGCGCCAGCAGCTCCGGACAGGGGAGCACTGAAGCTTTCTTT
CDR3: CASSSGQGSTEAFF
D: TRBD1
J: TRBJ1-1
length: 14
V: TRBV5-1
size: NA

DNA: TGTGCCAGCAGTGAACAGGGGAGGGATGAAAAACTGTTTTTT
CDR3: CASSEQGRDEKLFF
D: NA
J: TRBJ1-4
length: 14
V: TRBV6-1
size: NA

DNA: TGTGCCAGCAGTGAAGATCGGGCAGGCTCCGGCTACACCTTC
CDR3: CASSEDRAGSGYTF
D: NA
J: TRBJ1-2
length: 14
V: TRBV6-1
size: NA